Described below is a single T cell receptor beta chain sequence and its context. This entry is derived from a study of blood T cell repertoires in COVID-19. For the study at large: The origin of the acute and convalescent COVID-19 samples was the United States, Italy and Spain. From T cells, B-cell-depleted T cells, or PBMCs came the material, which was cDNA or gDNA.

Germline V gene data show CDR1 as GTSNPN and CDR2 as SVGIG (reference sequence). The CDR3 totals 13 residues. Trimming at V came to 5 bases and at J to 3 bases, leaving 4 bases not matched to a gene. In the original analysis: How many nucleated cells were present was estimated from reference gene primer amplification. The method was immunoSEQ multiplex PCR; TCRdb's version includes in-frame clones alone and lacks a portion of them. The DNA was the basis for D and trimming; V, J and clone size are from that table. Of more than 110,000 clones listed, 85% to 90% were seen once; the top ten hold 11%. The chain employs TRBV30 and TRBJ1-5, with 7 nucleotides matching TRBD1. The clonotype comes from a woman of 80 years or more with acute or convalescent COVID-19. The sample was peripheral blood. The CDR3 DNA is TGTGCCTGGGGACAGGACATCAATCAGCCCCAGCATTTT. Translating it yields CAWGQDINQPQHF.